The next 21 T cell receptor beta chains were all read from a single sample in a study of control samples from healthy donors and cancer patients. The assay was immunoSEQ multiplex PCR, and TCRdb's table has in-frame clones only and misses some. The sample carries 79,000 or so clones, about 89% recorded once. Sequenced sample: PBMCs. Receptor source: a woman between 45 and 65 years old with colorectal cancer.

The gene calls are TRBV6-4 and TRBJ2-2; D call uncertain. Trimming shortened V by 7 bases and J by 4 bases, and 10 bases separated the two germline ends. The germline CDR1 and CDR2 sequences are MRHNA and SNTAGT. CDR3 size: 13 residues. CDR3 in amino acids: CASTPSSTGELFF. The CDR3 DNA sequence: TGTGCCAGCACCCCCAGCTCCACCGGGGAGCTGTTTTTT.

This clone came up once. The chain is built from TRBV18 and TRBJ1-4, with a tentative D call TRBD1 (6 bases). The CDR3 sequence is 16 residues long. V shed 3 bases and J shed 3 bases, with 14 bases lying between them. Germline V lookup: CDR1 KGHSH, CDR2 LQKENI. Here the CDR3 reads CASSPGHSSANEKLFF. Written as DNA, the CDR3 is TGTGCCAGCTCACCGGGACACTCGTCGGCTAATGAAAAACTGTTTTTT.

The genes are TRBV15 and TRBJ1-1, with D hard to call. The germline CDR1 and CDR2 sequences are LNHNV and YYDKDF (reference sequence). The CDR3 runs 13 residues. The V end lost 5 bases, the J end lost 1 base, and 8 bases lay between the germline ends. CDR3 sequence reads: CATSEGENTEAFF. CDR3 DNA sequence: TGTGCCACCAGCGAGGGAGAGAACACTGAAGCTTTCTTT. Filled out from reference TRBV15 and TRBJ1-1, the complete variable domain reads DAMVIQNPRYQVTQFGKPVTLSCSQTLNHNVMYWYQQKSSQAPKLLFHYYDKDFNNEADTPDNFQSRRPNTSFCFLDIRSPGLGDTAMYLCATSEGENTEAFFGQGTRLTVV.

This clone showed up just once. The chain employs TRBV24-1 and TRBJ1-2, with 7 positions matching TRBD1. Looked up from germline, CDR1 is KGHDR and CDR2 is SFDVKD. The CDR3 has 14 amino acids. V lost 1 base to trimming and J lost 5 bases; unmatched junction nucleotides: 3. The CDR3 bases are TGTGCCACCAGTGATTTAGGACAGGCGTATGGCTACACCTTC. As protein: CATSDLGQAYGYTF.

The chain is built from TRBV23-1 and TRBJ1-4; D is uncertain. TRBV23-1 is annotated as an ORF whose role is uncertain. The CDR3 totals 14 residues. V was clipped by 0 bases and J by 7 bases, with 9 bases between them. CDR3 region: CASSQSGVVEKLFF. DNA for the CDR3: TGCGCCAGCAGTCAATCCGGGGTGGTTGAAAAACTGTTTTTT.

V is TRBV7-9 and J is TRBJ1-4; D is ambiguous. V lost 5 bases, J lost 6 bases, and 10 bases lay in between. The CDR3 consists of 13 residues. Germline CDR1 SEHNR, CDR2 FQNEAQ (reference sequence). CDR3 coding DNA: TGTGCCAGCAGCCCTCCGATTCATGAAAAACTGTTTTTT. Its translation is CASSPPIHEKLFF.

CDR3 protein: CASSDSPGTGGGSDTQYF. The CDR3 bases are TGTGCCAGCAGTGACTCCCCTGGGACAGGGGGTGGGTCAGATACGCAGTATTTT. The chain uses TRBV6-4 and TRBJ2-3, with 11 nucleotides matching TRBD1. The length of the CDR3 is 18 residues. J was trimmed by 4 bases and V by 0 bases; bases with no gene match: 9. Germline V CDR1 and CDR2: MRHNA, SNTAGT.

J is TRBJ1-2 and V is TRBV6-5; the D gene is possibly TRBD1 (5 bases). Germline V CDR1 and CDR2: MNHEY, SVGAGI. This CDR3 has 11 residues. Between the trimmed V and J ends, which lost 8 bases and 4 bases, there was a span of 8 bases. The CDR3 DNA reads TGTGCCAGCCGACAGATCTATGGCTACACCTTC. Protein: CASRQIYGYTF.

The chain links TRBV18 to TRBJ2-3; TRBD2 is a possible D gene (6 bases). Germline CDR1 is KGHSH and CDR2 is LQKENI. The ends were cut back, 3 bases at V and 0 bases at J, with 10 bases in the middle. There are 15 residues in the CDR3. For the CDR3, the DNA is TGTGCCAGCTCACCGGCTAGCGATAGCACAGATACGCAGTATTTT. It translates to CASSPASDSTDTQYF. The whole variable domain, filled in from reference TRBV18 and TRBJ2-3, reads NAGVMQNPRHLVRRRGQEARLRCSPMKGHSHVYWYRQLPEEGLKFMVYLQKENIIDESGMPKERFSAEFPKEGPSILRIQQVVRGDSAAYFCASSPASDSTDTQYFGPGTRLTVL.

V usage is TRBV6-5 and J usage is TRBJ1-2; TRBD1 agrees at 9 bases. Looked up from germline, CDR1 is MNHEY and CDR2 is SVGAGI. The length of the CDR3 is 15 residues. The V segment lost 11 bases and the J segment 1 base; nucleotides outside the gene matches: 11. In DNA form, the CDR3 reads TGTGCCTGCGGGACAGGGAGCTATCTTAACTATGGCTACACCTTC. Encoded protein: CACGTGSYLNYGYTF.

This clone occurred once. This chain joins TRBV24-1 and TRBJ2-7; D call uncertain. The V and J ends lost 10 bases and 4 bases respectively, with 4 bases between them. Germline values: CDR1 KGHDR, CDR2 SFDVKD. This CDR3 has 9 amino acids. This chain's CDR3 is CATRYEQYV. In DNA form, the CDR3 reads TGTGCCACTCGGTACGAGCAGTACGTC.

The chain links TRBV9 to TRBJ2-2, with 10 positions matching TRBD1. Losses at the gene ends were 3 bases for V and 6 bases for J; bases not matched to a gene: 5. The CDR3 runs 15 residues. Germline V gives CDR1 SGDLS, CDR2 YYNGEE. CDR3 protein: CASSGLTGGAGELFF. The CDR3, as DNA: TGTGCCAGCAGCGGGCTGACAGGGGGCGCCGGGGAGCTGTTTTTT.

In its sample, this clone was seen a few times. This sequence joins TRBV20-1 and TRBJ2-1; TRBD1 agrees at 7 bases. With 6 bases clipped from V and 6 bases from J, the junction kept 2 bases outside the gene matches. The CDR3 covers 11 residues. The germline V gene encodes CDR1 DFQATT and CDR2 SNEGSKA (reference sequence). The CDR3 coding sequence is TGCAGTGCGGCAGGGGGCAATGAGCAGTTCTTC. Protein sequence: CSAAGGNEQFF.

The chain employs TRBV5-5 and TRBJ2-5, with no clear D. The CDR3 has 13 residues. Trimming stripped 4 bases from V and 5 bases from J, with 12 bases between. Looked up from germline, CDR1 is SGHKS and CDR2 is YYEKEE (reference sequence). CDR3 coding DNA: TGTGCCAGCAGCCCTAGAGCTTGGGAGACCCAGTACTTC. Its protein is CASSPRAWETQYF.

The chain recombines TRBV30 with TRBJ1-2, with D maybe TRBD1 (5 bases). Germline loops: CDR1 GTSNPN, CDR2 SVGIG (reference sequence). The CDR3 is made up of 12 amino acids. Trimming left V 4 bases short and J 2 bases short, with 8 bases between. The CDR3 reads CAWTRDNYGYTF. The CDR3 nucleotides read TGTGCCTGGACCAGGGACAACTATGGCTACACCTTC.

The chain uses TRBV19 and TRBJ2-2; a weak D match, TRBD2 (5 bases). Deletions cut 3 bases from V and 4 bases from J, with 6 bases between. This CDR3 has 13 residues. The germline V gene encodes CDR1 LNHDA and CDR2 SQIVND (reference sequence). DNA for the CDR3: TGTGCCAGTAGTATCGGGGTCACCGGGGAGCTGTTTTTT. It translates to CASSIGVTGELFF. The whole variable domain, filled in from reference TRBV19 and TRBJ2-2, reads DGGITQSPKYLFRKEGQNVTLSCEQNLNHDAMYWYRQDPGQGLRLIYYSQIVNDFQKGDIAEGYSVSREKKESFPLTVTSAQKNPTAFYLCASSIGVTGELFFGEGSRLTVL.

This CDR3 is CASSFGKGATDTQYF. DNA of the CDR3: TGTGCCAGCAGCTTCGGTAAGGGGGCAACAGATACGCAGTATTTT. The chain has TRBV7-9 and TRBJ2-3; TRBD1 matches at 7 bases. The CDR3 runs 15 residues. Germline CDR1 and CDR2: SEHNR and FQNEAQ (reference sequence). With 3 bases clipped from V and 3 bases from J, the junction kept 6 bases outside the gene matches.

The rearrangement joins TRBV19 to TRBJ2-4; possible D gene TRBD1, 6 bases. This CDR3 is 16 amino acids long. Germline loops: CDR1 LNHDA, CDR2 SQIVND (reference sequence). The ends were cut back, 6 bases at V and 3 bases at J, with 18 bases in the middle. CDR3 sequence: CASRDPGVLGKNIQYF. The CDR3 DNA follows: TGTGCCAGTAGGGACCCAGGGGTTTTAGGCAAAAACATTCAGTACTTC.

For this clone: Other nucleotide sequences in the sample specify the same CDR3. V and J are TRBV12-3 or TRBV12-4 and TRBJ1-4, with D unresolved. CDR3 length equals 13 residues. Trimming left V 2 bases short and J 8 bases short, with 9 bases between. The chain's CDR3 is CASSLRAGEKLFF. DNA for the CDR3: TGTGCCAGCAGTTTACGGGCGGGCGAAAAACTGTTTTTT.

The chain employs TRBV27 and TRBJ1-1; 7 bases fit TRBD1. V lost 1 base to trimming and J lost 5 bases; unmatched junction nucleotides: 1. The CDR3 length is 13 residues. The germline V gene has CDR1 MNHEY and CDR2 SMNVEV (reference sequence). CDR3 amino acids: CASSLYRGTEAFF. In nucleotides, the CDR3 is TGTGCCAGCAGTTTATACAGGGGAACTGAAGCTTTCTTT.

This clone was recorded a few times. The gene calls are TRBV2 and TRBJ1-5; 11 bases align to TRBD1. V shed 5 bases, J shed 6 bases, and the junction held 6 bases outside the gene matches. The CDR3 contains 15 residues. CDR1 and CDR2 from the germline V gene are SNHLY and FYNNEI. CDR3 sequence (DNA): TGTGCCAGCAGTCCCCGGACAGGGGGCTTTCAGCCCCAGCATTTT. Its protein product is CASSPRTGGFQPQHF.